What follows describes a single T cell receptor beta chain. Here immunoSEQ multiplex PCR was the method, and the copy in TCRdb shows in-frame clones only, minus some. The table shows over 90,000 clones, with about 86% occurring only once. These data come from a study of blood T cell repertoires in COVID-19. About the study: Sources were T cells, B-cell-depleted T cells, or PBMCs; the material itself was cDNA or gDNA.

The TCR was taken from a man of 80 years or more with acute or convalescent COVID-19. Sequencing was carried out using peripheral blood.

In nucleotides, the CDR3 is TGTGCCAGTAGCGATGAACAGGGGGGCGCCTACGAGCAGTACTTC. Translated: CASSDEQGGAYEQYF. The chain has TRBV19 and TRBJ2-7; TRBD1 agrees at 8 bases. The CDR3 contains 15 residues. Germline V gene lookup returns CDR1 LNHDA and CDR2 SQIVND (reference sequence). The J segment lost 2 bases and the V segment lost 6 bases, leaving 9 bases of the junction unmatched.